This is a list of T cell receptor beta chains from one sample in a study of OX40 agonist ivuxolimab in advanced cancers. The method was immunoSEQ multiplex PCR; TCRdb's version includes in-frame clones alone and lacks a portion of them. The sample gives about 36,000 clones, over 75% of which show up once; over 20% is in the top ten. The material sequenced was CD4+ or CD8+ T cells sorted from blood, taken in a trial of the OX40 agonist ivuxolimab. These receptors were collected from an adult with an advanced solid tumor such as melanoma, head and neck, liver or kidney cancer. Both conserved end residues are part of each CDR3. A D gene is named only where the DNA matches it firmly. For some rows the clone size is stated as once, few or many, or as a class when expanded; others skip it.

>TRBJ2-1|TRBD2|.|TRBV5-6
TGTGCCAGCAGCTTTGGTGGGACTAGCGGGACCTACAATGAGCAGTTCTTC
CASSFGGTSGTYNEQFF
>TRBJ2-1|.|.|TRBV4-3
TGCGCCAGCAGCCAAGAAGTCGCCGACTTAGCGGTTTACAATGAGCAGTTCTTC
CASSQEVADLAVYNEQFF
>TRBJ2-6|.|.|TRBV28
TGTGCCAGCAGTTACCGGGAGATCCCTTCTGGGGCCAACGTCCTGACTTTC
CASSYREIPSGANVLTF
>TRBJ2-7|TRBD1|.|TRBV19
TGTGCCAGTGGAACTTGGGGACAGGGGGGCTACGAGCAGTACTTC
CASGTWGQGGYEQYF
>TRBJ2-7|.|once|TRBV10-3
TGTGCCATCAAACTAGAGGACTCCTACGAGCAGTACTTC
CAIKLEDSYEQYF
>TRBJ2-7|TRBD1|large|TRBV30
TGTGCCTGGACCCCGGACAGGGGAAACTACGAGCAGTACTTC
CAWTPDRGNYEQYF
>TRBJ2-3|TRBD2|.|TRBV28
TGTGCCAGCAGTAGGCGACTAGCGGGGGTCACAGATACGCAGTATTTT
CASSRRLAGVTDTQYF
>TRBJ1-6|.|.|TRBV30
TGTGCCTGGACACCGAGGGATAATTCACCCCTCCACTTT
CAWTPRDNSPLHF
>TRBJ2-7|TRBD2|.|TRBV28
TGTGCCAGCAGACTAGCGGGAGCCTACGAGCAGTACTTC
CASRLAGAYEQYF
>TRBJ2-7|TRBD2|.|TRBV2
TGTGCCAGCAGTGATAGCGGGAGTGTCCTCGAGCAGTACTTC
CASSDSGSVLEQYF